This T cell receptor (beta chain) was captured in a study of blood T cell repertoires in COVID-19. In its sample, this clone was seen once. The CDR3 consists of 15 residues. Germline loops: CDR1 SGHNT, CDR2 YYREEE (reference sequence). J was trimmed by 5 bases and V by 6 bases; bases with no gene match: 12. Enrolled through a virtual design, the participants were between 18 and 89 years of age and came from about two dozen US areas. The table came from immunoSEQ multiplex PCR; TCRdb's copy has only in-frame clones and leaves some out. Among hundreds of thousands of clones, around 84% were seen once, and the ten largest hold roughly 1.7%.

Material: PBMCs or T cells enriched from blood (not recorded which). This chain connects TRBV5-4 to TRBJ1-1; 8 nucleotides match TRBD1. The origin of this receptor is a man aged 40-55 years who had recovered from COVID-19. CDR3 sequence: CASKTGQGVGTEAFF. The DNA of the CDR3 is TGTGCCAGCAAAACTGGACAGGGTGTGGGGACTGAAGCTTTCTTT.